This T cell receptor beta chain was sequenced in a study of long-term antiretroviral therapy in people with HIV. Looking at the study overall: Specimens dating back about a decade before the 2015 immediate-ART recommendation are the oldest included.

Survey level was the resolution at which the v3.0 immunoSEQ assay ran. Profiled with immunoSEQ multiplex PCR; TCRdb holds only in-frame clones, not every one. The profile shows under 15,000 clones, nearly 85% of them singletons. With 3 bases clipped from V and 4 bases from J, the junction kept 4 bases outside the gene matches. The CDR3 runs to 16 residues. CDR1 MDHEN and CDR2 SYDVKM come from the germline V gene. This receptor was obtained from a man between 40 and 49 years old with HIV. The rearrangement uses TRBV28 and TRBJ2-1; TRBD2 matches 12 bases. Specimen: unsorted PBMCs, collected 3.4 years after starting antiretroviral therapy. The CDR3 bases are TGTGCCAGCAGTTTCGACGGACTAGCGGGATACAATGAGCAGTTCTTC. This translates into CASSFDGLAGYNEQFF.